This is a list of T cell receptor beta chains from one sample in a study of OX40 agonist ivuxolimab in advanced cancers. The data were produced by immunoSEQ multiplex PCR, yet TCRdb's version contains in-frame clones alone and is incomplete. The table includes 60,000 to 95,000 clones, 70% to 90% detected once. The sample consisted of CD4+ or CD8+ T cells sorted from blood, taken in a trial of the OX40 agonist ivuxolimab. These receptors were taken from an adult with an advanced solid tumor such as melanoma, head and neck, liver or kidney cancer. CDR3s include the opening cysteine and the closing phenylalanine or tryptophan. The order of the fields is J gene, clone size, D gene, V gene, CDR3 DNA, CDR3 protein. D genes are given only for firm matches. Clone size is shown for a subset of rows, as once, few, many or a class of expanded clone.

TRBJ2-3 . TRBD2 TRBV5-1 TGCGCCAGCACACCCGTAGCGGGAGGCACAGATACGCAGTATTTT CASTPVAGGTDTQYF
TRBJ2-1 . . TRBV7-9 TGTGCCAGCAGCTTAGCCGGAAGTTCAGAGTTCTTC CASSLAGSSEFF
TRBJ2-3 . . TRBV28 TGTGCCAGCAGTTTTCCCCGGGCTACGCAGTATTTT CASSFPRATQYF
TRBJ2-1 . . TRBV18 TGTGCCAGCTCACCACCGGGGCGCAATGAGCAGTTCTTC CASSPPGRNEQFF
TRBJ2-7 . . TRBV6-5 TGTGCCAGCAGTTACTCGACGTCAGGAAGTAGCTACGAGCAGTACTTC CASSYSTSGSSYEQYF
TRBJ2-1 . TRBD1 TRBV7-9 TGTGCCAGCAGGATACCGACAGGGGGTGTGGACAATGAGCAGTTCTTC CASRIPTGGVDNEQFF
TRBJ2-7 . TRBD1 TRBV5-4 TGTGCCAGCAGCTTGGGGGACAGGGCTGTTATCTACGAGCAGTACTTC CASSLGDRAVIYEQYF
TRBJ2-3 . . TRBV11-3 TGTGCCAGCAGCTTGTGGGGGGAGGTCACAGATACGCAGTATTTT CASSLWGEVTDTQYF
TRBJ2-7 . . TRBV11-2 TGTGCCAGCAGCTTAGAGATAGCGATCGAGCAGTACTTC CASSLEIAIEQYF
TRBJ2-2 . . TRBV21-1 TGTGCCAGCAGCAAGGACAGGGCGAACACCGGGGAGCTGTTTTTT CASSKDRANTGELFF
TRBJ1-5 few . TRBV15 TGTGCCACCAGCAGAGCTTGGGGGAGGGGCGGTCAGCCCCAGCATTTT CATSRAWGRGGQPQHF
TRBJ2-1 once . TRBV19 TGTGCCAGTAGTGATAGGCGGTCGTCCTACAATGAGCAGTTCTTC CASSDRRSSYNEQFF
TRBJ2-3 . TRBD2 TRBV10-3 TGTGCCATCAGTGAGCCCAAAGGCGCTAGCGGGAGGGCCTACACAGATACGCAGTATTTT CAISEPKGASGRAYTDTQYF
TRBJ2-5 . TRBD2 TRBV12-5 TGTGCTAGTGGTTTGGTACTTGGGACTAGCGGTACGGTGGCCCAGTACTTC CASGLVLGTSGTVAQYF
TRBJ1-2 . TRBD1 TRBV6-5 TGTGCCAGCGCAAACAGGGGGCGAGGGAAAGGCTACACCTTC CASANRGRGKGYTF
TRBJ2-5 . . TRBV29-1 TGCAGCGTTGAAGGCAGGTTTACTGAGACCCAGTACTTC CSVEGRFTETQYF
TRBJ2-5 . . TRBV5-1 TGCGCCAGCAGCGGCCCGGAGGGGGCAGGAGAGACCCAGTACTTC CASSGPEGAGETQYF
TRBJ2-2 . . TRBV7-2 TGTGCCAGCAGCCGAGAACCGGGCCTGAACACCGGGGAGCTGTTTTTT CASSREPGLNTGELFF
TRBJ2-3 . . TRBV7-9 TGTGCCAGCAGCTTAGGGACGGCTCAAAGGAGGGGCACAGATACGCAGTATTTT CASSLGTAQRRGTDTQYF
TRBJ2-7 . TRBD1 TRBV28 TGTGCCAGCACTGGGGCCAGGGGGAGATCCTTC CASTGARGRSF
TRBJ2-7 . . TRBV7-2 TGTGCCAGCAGCTCCGGGACACTGAGCTCCTACGAGCAGTACTTC CASSSGTLSSYEQYF
TRBJ2-2 . . TRBV19 TGTGCCAGTAGTCCCCTTTGGGGGCCCGGGGAGCTGTTTTTT CASSPLWGPGELFF
TRBJ2-5 . TRBD2 TRBV19 TGTGCCAGGACTAAACTAGCGGGAGTCCAAGAGACCCAGTACTTC CARTKLAGVQETQYF
TRBJ1-1 . . TRBV28 TGTGCCAGCAGAACAACGGGGGTTCGGGGGTGGCAAGCTTTCTTT CASRTTGVRGWQAFF
TRBJ1-1 . . TRBV6-6 TGTGCCAGCAAAAGATTGAACACTGAAGCTTTCTTT CASKRLNTEAFF
TRBJ1-2 . . TRBV6-5 TGTGCCAGCAGTTACTCGTCCGGGGGTAACTATGGCTACACCTTC CASSYSSGGNYGYTF
TRBJ2-7 . . TRBV6-5 TGTGCCAGCAGTTACTTCCGGGACACCCCCGAGCAGTACTTC CASSYFRDTPEQYF
TRBJ2-1 . . TRBV5-6 TGTGCCAGCAGCGTTGGGACTCTTCTCTACAATAAGCAGTTCTTC CASSVGTLLYNKQFF
TRBJ2-7 . . TRBV18 TGTGCCAGCTCACCACAGTCCTACGAGCAGTACTTC CASSPQSYEQYF
TRBJ2-2 many . TRBV5-6 TGTGCCAGCAGCCAGGACGGAACTAGCAACACCGGGGAGCTGTTTTTT CASSQDGTSNTGELFF
TRBJ2-7 . TRBD2 TRBV29-1 TGCAGCGTTGAGGACAGCGGGAGTTCCTACGAGCAGTACTTC CSVEDSGSSYEQYF
TRBJ1-4 . . TRBV5-6 TGTGCCAGCAGCTTCCCAAGACAATTGGGGGGCGATGAAAAACTGTTTTTT CASSFPRQLGGDEKLFF
TRBJ2-2 few TRBD2 TRBV11-2 TGTGCCAGCAGCTTAGATCTGGCTAGCGGGACCGGGGAGCTGTTTTTT CASSLDLASGTGELFF
TRBJ2-5 . TRBD1 TRBV29-1 TGCAGCGTAAAGGGGGACAGGGGGAATGGAGACCAAGAGACCCAGTACTTC CSVKGDRGNGDQETQYF
TRBJ2-3 . . TRBV11-2 TGTGCCAGCAGCCCGACCACAGATACGCAGTATTTT CASSPTTDTQYF
TRBJ1-1 . TRBD1 TRBV6-5 TGTGCCAGCAGTCACGACAGGGGGCTCGGCACTGAAGCTTTCTTT CASSHDRGLGTEAFF
TRBJ2-7 . . TRBV6-6 TGTGCCAGCAGTTGGGGTGACGAGCAGTACTTC CASSWGDEQYF
TRBJ1-5 . TRBD1 TRBV6-1 TGTGCCAGCAGGGTTATACAGGGGGAGAGTCAGCCCCAGCATTTT CASRVIQGESQPQHF
TRBJ2-7 once TRBD2 TRBV28 TGTGCCAGCTGTCGGGCGGGAGGTCCTGGGTCCTACGAGCAGTACTTC CASCRAGGPGSYEQYF
TRBJ1-1 . . TRBV2 TGTGCCAGCAGTTACGACCATACCGAACTGGGGAACACTGAAGCTTTCTTT CASSYDHTELGNTEAFF
TRBJ2-5 . . TRBV11-3 TGTGCCAGCAGCCAACGGGTTCAAGAGACCCAGTACTTC CASSQRVQETQYF
TRBJ2-5 few TRBD2 TRBV25-1 TGTGCCAGCAGTGAGGCTGTCACGGGGGGGAGTTCGGAGACCCAGTACTTC CASSEAVTGGSSETQYF
TRBJ1-4 . . TRBV19 TGTGCCAGTAGTAATTCAGGGCGGCCTGATGAAAAACTGTTTTTT CASSNSGRPDEKLFF
TRBJ2-7 . TRBD2 TRBV6-1 TGTGCCAGCAGTGGGACTAGCGGGAGGTTCGACGAGCAGTACTTC CASSGTSGRFDEQYF
TRBJ2-1 . TRBD2 TRBV5-1 TGCGCCAGCAGCTCCGGGACTAGGTCTGACAATGAGCAGTTCTTC CASSSGTRSDNEQFF
TRBJ2-3 . TRBD2 TRBV11-2 TGTGCCAGCAGCTCTACTAGCGGGAGGTGGTCAGATACGCAGTATTTT CASSSTSGRWSDTQYF
TRBJ1-5 once . TRBV19 TGTGCCACGTCCCGGGAAAACAATCAGCCCCAGCATTTT CATSRENNQPQHF
TRBJ1-4 . . TRBV11-2 TGTGCCAGCAAGGGTGAAGATAATGAAAAACTGTTTTTT CASKGEDNEKLFF
TRBJ2-2 once . TRBV5-1 TGCGCCAGCAGCTTGGATCAGGGGCCCGGGGAGCTGTTTTTT CASSLDQGPGELFF
TRBJ1-4 . TRBD1 TRBV6-5 TGTGCCAGCAGTCCCCGGGCAGGGGGAGAAAAACTGTTTTTT CASSPRAGGEKLFF
TRBJ2-1 . TRBD2 TRBV19 TGTGCCAGTAGTATGGGCGGCGGGAGGGCAGGCAATGAGCAGTTCTTC CASSMGGGRAGNEQFF
TRBJ2-1 . . TRBV19 TGTGCCAGTACCCCAAGGTCTGGGGGCGCGGGGCTCGAGCAGTTCTTC CASTPRSGGAGLEQFF
TRBJ2-7 once . TRBV7-9 TGTGCCAGCAGCTTGGCCATACTACCGGGGTCCTACGAGCAGTACTTC CASSLAILPGSYEQYF
TRBJ1-3 . . TRBV6-1 TGTGCCAGCAGTGAGGGGAATACTGGAAACACCATATATTTT CASSEGNTGNTIYF
TRBJ1-1 few . TRBV5-6 TGTGCCAGCAGCTTGGGACTGAACACTGAAGCTTTCTTT CASSLGLNTEAFF
TRBJ2-7 . . TRBV18 TGTGCCAGCTCAGGGACGGCTCTATCCTACGAGCAGTACTTC CASSGTALSYEQYF
TRBJ1-1 . TRBD1 TRBV5-6 TGTGCCAGCAGCTTGGTGGGGGACAGGGATCGTACTGAAGCTTTCTTT CASSLVGDRDRTEAFF